Following are 9 T cell receptor beta chains from one sample sequenced in a study of PD-L1 blockade in urothelial cancer. Sequencing used immunoSEQ multiplex PCR; TCRdb keeps in-frame clones, though not all of them. Among 80,000 to 100,000 clones listed, about four fifths were seen once. The starting material was PBMCs, obtained around atezolizumab (anti-PD-L1) treatment. These receptors originate from a man aged 70-80 years with urothelial cancer.

The chain has TRBV15 and TRBJ1-1; 8 bases map to TRBD1. V shed 2 bases and J 3 bases; nucleotides not matched to a gene: 5. The CDR3 extends over 15 amino acids. Germline CDR1 and CDR2: LNHNV and YYDKDF (reference sequence). CDR3 amino acids: CATSRSGQGYTEAFF. The CDR3 nucleotides read TGTGCCACCAGCAGATCCGGACAGGGTTACACTGAAGCTTTCTTT.

V usage is TRBV5-1 and J usage is TRBJ1-5; weak D call: TRBD1 (6 bases). The CDR3 totals 14 residues. V lost 2 bases to trimming and J lost 2 bases, with 8 bases between them. Germline V gene lookup returns CDR1 SGHRS and CDR2 YFSETQ. CDR3 residues: CASSLQGGNQPQHF. Here the CDR3 DNA reads TGCGCCAGCAGCTTACAGGGTGGCAATCAGCCCCAGCATTTT.

The chain has TRBV4-1 and TRBJ2-7; TRBD1 aligns across 9 bases. The V gene end was trimmed by 4 bases and the J gene end by 1 base; junction bases not matched to a gene: 2. Germline V lookup: CDR1 MGHRA, CDR2 YSYEKL. The CDR3 has 14 residues. CDR3 in DNA: TGCGCCAGCAGCCCGACAGGGGGATCCTACGAGCAGTACTTC. Amino acids: CASSPTGGSYEQYF.

The chain links TRBV6-1 to TRBJ2-5; TRBD1 aligns across 8 bases. After removal of 6 bases from V and 5 bases from J, the junction contained 8 bases not matched to a gene. The CDR3 is 14 residues long. Germline V gene data show CDR1 as MNHNS and CDR2 as SASEGT. The CDR3, as DNA: TGTGCCAGCAGGGACAGGGCGGCGGGGGAGACCCAGTACTTC. Translating gives CASRDRAAGETQYF.

In its sample, this clone was seen once. The chain carries TRBV12-2 and TRBJ2-7; the table names TRBD1, a call not compared with the DNA. TRBV12-2 is noted as a pseudogene. CDR3 length: 14 amino acids. The CDR3 DNA is TGTGCAAGTCGCCCGGACAGGGGGGAAGACGAGCAGTACTTC. Its translation: CASRPDRGEDEQYF.

The table lists this clone with a count of one. The chain joins TRBV7-8 to TRBJ2-7; D call uncertain. Per the germline V gene, CDR1 is SGHVS and CDR2 is FQNEAQ. The germline V and J ends were trimmed by 5 bases and 3 bases, with 8 bases remaining between them. The CDR3 is 12 residues long. The CDR3 reads CASSPAGYEQYF. CDR3 nucleotides: TGTGCCAGCAGCCCCGCAGGCTACGAGCAGTACTTC. The full variable domain, completed using reference TRBV7-8 and TRBJ2-7, is GAGVSQSPRYKVAKRGQDVALRCDPISGHVSLFWYQQALGQGPEFLTYFQNEAQLDKSGLPSDRFFAERPEGSVSTLKIQRTQQEDSAVYLCASSPAGYEQYFGPGTRLTVT.

This rearrangement joins TRBV10-3 to TRBJ1-1, with unresolved D. Germline CDR1 reads ENHRY; CDR2 reads SYGVKD. The CDR3 totals 14 residues. The germline V and J ends were trimmed by 1 base and 8 bases, with 14 bases remaining between them. The CDR3 DNA reads TGTGCCATCAGTGAGTTGGTCGGAGCCCGAGAAGCTTTCTTT. The encoded protein is CAISELVGAREAFF.

J is TRBJ2-3 and V is TRBV29-1; tentative D call: TRBD2 (5 bases). V was trimmed by 3 bases and J by 6 bases, leaving 10 bases between them. The CDR3 contains 12 residues. Per the germline V gene, CDR1 is SQVTM and CDR2 is ANQGSEA. The CDR3 here is CSVEEEADTQYF. The CDR3 nucleotides read TGCAGCGTTGAGGAGGAGGCGGATACGCAGTATTTT.

The chain is built from TRBV6-5 and TRBJ1-1; D is uncertain. The CDR3 spans 12 residues. With 5 bases removed from V and 1 base from J, the gap between germline ends came to 5 bases. The V gene's germline CDR1 is MNHEY and CDR2 SVGAGI. The CDR3 sequence is CASSTGNTEAFF. CDR3 DNA sequence: TGTGCCAGCAGTACGGGGAACACTGAAGCTTTCTTT.